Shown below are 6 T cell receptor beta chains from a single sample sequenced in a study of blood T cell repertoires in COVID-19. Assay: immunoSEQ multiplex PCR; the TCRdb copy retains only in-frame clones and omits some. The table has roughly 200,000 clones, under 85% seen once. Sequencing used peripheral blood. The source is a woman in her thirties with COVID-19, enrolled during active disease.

The CDR3 sequence is CASSLGSGTGGYEQYF. As DNA, the CDR3 is TGTGCCAGCAGCTTAGGCAGCGGGACAGGGGGCTACGAGCAGTACTTC. J is TRBJ2-7 and V is TRBV7-7, with 11 positions matching TRBD1. The CDR3 totals 16 residues. Germline V gene data show CDR1 as SSHAT and CDR2 as FNYEAQ (reference sequence). V was clipped by 1 base and J by 3 bases; unmatched bases: 5.

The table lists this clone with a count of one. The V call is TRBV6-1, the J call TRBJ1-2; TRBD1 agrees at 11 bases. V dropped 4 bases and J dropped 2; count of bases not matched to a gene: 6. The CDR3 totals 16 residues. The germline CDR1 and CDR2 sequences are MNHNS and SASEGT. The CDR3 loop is CASSVGQGAGNYGYTF. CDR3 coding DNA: TGTGCCAGCAGTGTAGGACAGGGGGCAGGAAACTATGGCTACACCTTC.

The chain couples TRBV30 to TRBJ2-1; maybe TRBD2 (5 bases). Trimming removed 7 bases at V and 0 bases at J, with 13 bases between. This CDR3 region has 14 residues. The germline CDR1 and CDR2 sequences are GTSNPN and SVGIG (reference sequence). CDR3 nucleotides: TGTGCCTTAAGGGAGTCTTTCTCCTACAATGAGCAGTTCTTC. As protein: CALRESFSYNEQFF.

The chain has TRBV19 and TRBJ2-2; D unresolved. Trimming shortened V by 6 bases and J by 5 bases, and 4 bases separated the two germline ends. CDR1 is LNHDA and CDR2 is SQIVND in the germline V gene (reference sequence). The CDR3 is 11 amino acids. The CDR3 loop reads CASRTTGELFF. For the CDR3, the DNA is TGTGCCAGTAGGACAACCGGGGAGCTGTTTTTT.

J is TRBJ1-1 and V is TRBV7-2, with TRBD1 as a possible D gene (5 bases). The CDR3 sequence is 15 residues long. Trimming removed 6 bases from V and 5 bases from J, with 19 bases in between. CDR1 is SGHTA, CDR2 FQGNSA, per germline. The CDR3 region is CASRRLRVEGTEAFF. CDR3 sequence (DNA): TGTGCCAGCAGGCGCCTCAGGGTGGAGGGGACTGAAGCTTTCTTT.

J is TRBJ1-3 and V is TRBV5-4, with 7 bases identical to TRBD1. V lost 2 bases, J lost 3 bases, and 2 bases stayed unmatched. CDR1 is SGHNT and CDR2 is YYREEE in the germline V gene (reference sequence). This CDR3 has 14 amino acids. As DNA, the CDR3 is TGTGCCAGCAGCTTTGACAGGGTTGGAAACACCATATATTTT. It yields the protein CASSFDRVGNTIYF.